The clone carrying this T cell receptor (beta chain) was counted at least ten times. The record originates from a study of spatial heterogeneity in lung cancer. TCRdb used MiXCR to reprocess the 5' RACE reads, holding one entry per CDR3 protein. Of 10,000 to 15,000 distinct CDR3 sequences in the sample, 3.5% to 4% were seen once. Time point meaning: sample taken at primary tumor resection. CDR3 length: 18 residues. Per germline, CDR1 DFQATT and CDR2 SNEGSKA (reference sequence). V was clipped by 0 bases and J by 3 bases, with 23 bases between them. Sequences were derived from PBMCs, sampled at surgery. The chain carries TRBV20-1 and TRBJ1-1; a weak D match, TRBD1 (5 bases). The sequence was obtained from a male donor with early-stage non-small cell lung cancer. CDR3 sequence: CSARDLRSGGTRDTEAFF. DNA of the CDR3: TGCAGTGCTAGAGACCTTCGGAGCGGGGGAACTAGGGACACTGAAGCTTTCTTT.